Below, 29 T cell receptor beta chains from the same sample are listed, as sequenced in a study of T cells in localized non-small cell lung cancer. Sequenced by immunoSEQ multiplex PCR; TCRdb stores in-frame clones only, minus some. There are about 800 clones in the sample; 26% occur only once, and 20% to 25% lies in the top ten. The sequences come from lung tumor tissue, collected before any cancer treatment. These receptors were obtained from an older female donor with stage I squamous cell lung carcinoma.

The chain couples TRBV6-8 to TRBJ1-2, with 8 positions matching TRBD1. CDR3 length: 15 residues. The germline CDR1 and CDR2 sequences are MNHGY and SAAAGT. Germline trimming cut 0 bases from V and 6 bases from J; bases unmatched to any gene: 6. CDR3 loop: CASSYSTGVPNGYTF. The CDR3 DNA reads TGTGCCAGCAGTTACTCGACAGGGGTCCCTAATGGCTACACCTTC.

The CDR3 spells CASKAGGLGNEKLFF. Written as DNA, the CDR3 is TGTGCCAGCAAGGCTGGGGGGTTAGGTAATGAAAAACTGTTTTTT. V usage is TRBV28 and J usage is TRBJ1-4; tentative D call: TRBD1 (5 bases). The V gene lost 7 bases and the J gene lost 4 bases, with 16 bases spanning the gap. CDR1 and CDR2 (germline): MDHEN, SYDVKM. The CDR3 runs 15 residues. Combining the CDR3 with reference TRBV28 and TRBJ1-4 gives the whole variable domain DVKVTQSSRYLVKRTGEKVFLECVQDMDHENMFWYRQDPGLGLRLIYFSYDVKMKEKGDIPEGYSVSREKKERFSLILESASTNQTSMYLCASKAGGLGNEKLFFGSGTQLSVL.

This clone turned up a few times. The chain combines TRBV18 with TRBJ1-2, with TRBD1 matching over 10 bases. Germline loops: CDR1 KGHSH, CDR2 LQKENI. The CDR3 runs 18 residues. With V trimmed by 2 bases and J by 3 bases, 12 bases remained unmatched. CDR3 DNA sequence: TGTGCCAGCTCACCATCCCCCCACGGGACAGGGGCGTACTATGGCTACACCTTC. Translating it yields CASSPSPHGTGAYYGYTF.

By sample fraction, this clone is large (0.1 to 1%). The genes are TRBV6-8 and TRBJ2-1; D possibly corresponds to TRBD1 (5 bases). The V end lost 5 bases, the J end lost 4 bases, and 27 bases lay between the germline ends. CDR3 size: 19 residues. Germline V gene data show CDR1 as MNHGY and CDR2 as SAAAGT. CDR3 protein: CASSHPQGIHERLYNEQFF. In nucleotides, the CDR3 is TGTGCCAGCAGTCACCCCCAGGGTATCCACGAGAGGTTATACAATGAGCAGTTCTTC.

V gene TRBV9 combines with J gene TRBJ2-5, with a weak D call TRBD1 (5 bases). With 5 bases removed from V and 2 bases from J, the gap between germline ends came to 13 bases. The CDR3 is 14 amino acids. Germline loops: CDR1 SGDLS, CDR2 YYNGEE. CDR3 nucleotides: TGTGCCAGCAGTGGTGCGACAGATCAAGAGACCCAGTACTTC. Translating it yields CASSGATDQETQYF.

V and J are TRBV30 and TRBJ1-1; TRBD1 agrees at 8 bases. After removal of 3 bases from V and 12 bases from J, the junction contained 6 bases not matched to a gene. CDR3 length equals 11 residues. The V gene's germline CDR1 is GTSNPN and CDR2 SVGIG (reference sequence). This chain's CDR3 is CAWREWTGTFF. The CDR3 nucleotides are TGTGCCTGGAGGGAATGGACAGGGACTTTCTTT.

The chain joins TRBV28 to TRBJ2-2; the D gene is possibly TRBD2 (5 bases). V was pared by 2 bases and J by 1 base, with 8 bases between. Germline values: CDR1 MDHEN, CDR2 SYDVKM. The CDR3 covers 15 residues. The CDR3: CASSLPGVNTGELFF. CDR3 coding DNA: TGTGCCAGCAGTTTACCCGGGGTGAACACCGGGGAGCTGTTTTTT.

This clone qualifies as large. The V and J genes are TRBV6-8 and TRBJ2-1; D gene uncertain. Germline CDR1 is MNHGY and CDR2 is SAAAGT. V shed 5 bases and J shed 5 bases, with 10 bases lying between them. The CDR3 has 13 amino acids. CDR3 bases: TGTGCCAGCAGTGATGAGTTCGACAATGAGCAGTTCTTC. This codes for CASSDEFDNEQFF.

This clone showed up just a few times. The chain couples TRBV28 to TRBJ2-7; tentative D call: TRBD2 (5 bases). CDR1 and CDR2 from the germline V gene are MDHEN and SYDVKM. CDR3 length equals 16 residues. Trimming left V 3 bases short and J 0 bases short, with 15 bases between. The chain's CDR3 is CASSFHKRKSSYEQYF. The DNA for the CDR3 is TGTGCCAGCAGTTTCCATAAGCGGAAGAGCTCCTACGAGCAGTACTTC.

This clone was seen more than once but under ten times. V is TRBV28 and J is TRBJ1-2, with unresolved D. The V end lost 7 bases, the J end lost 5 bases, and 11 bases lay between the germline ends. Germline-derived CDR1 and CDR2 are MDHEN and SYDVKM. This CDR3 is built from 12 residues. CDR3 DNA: TGTGCCAGCACCGGGTATGAGTATGGCTACACCTTC. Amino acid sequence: CASTGYEYGYTF.

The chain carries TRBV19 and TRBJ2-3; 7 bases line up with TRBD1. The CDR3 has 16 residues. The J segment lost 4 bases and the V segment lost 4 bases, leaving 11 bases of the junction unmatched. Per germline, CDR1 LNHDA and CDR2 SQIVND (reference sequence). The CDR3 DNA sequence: TGTGCCAGTAGTACCCCAGGGGGTGAGGATTCAGATACGCAGTATTTT. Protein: CASSTPGGEDSDTQYF.

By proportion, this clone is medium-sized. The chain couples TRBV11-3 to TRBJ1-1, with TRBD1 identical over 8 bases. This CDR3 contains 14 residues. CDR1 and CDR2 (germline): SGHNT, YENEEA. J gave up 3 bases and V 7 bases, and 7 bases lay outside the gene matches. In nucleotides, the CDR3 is TGTGCCAGCACCATGGACAGGGCTTACACTGAAGCTTTCTTT. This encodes CASTMDRAYTEAFF.

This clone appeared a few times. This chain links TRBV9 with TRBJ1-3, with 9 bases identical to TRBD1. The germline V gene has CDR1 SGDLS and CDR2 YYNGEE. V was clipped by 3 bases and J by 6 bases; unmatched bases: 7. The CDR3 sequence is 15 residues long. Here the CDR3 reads CASSASTGGVNTIYF. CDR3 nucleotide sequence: TGTGCCAGCAGCGCCTCTACAGGGGGCGTAAACACCATATATTTT.

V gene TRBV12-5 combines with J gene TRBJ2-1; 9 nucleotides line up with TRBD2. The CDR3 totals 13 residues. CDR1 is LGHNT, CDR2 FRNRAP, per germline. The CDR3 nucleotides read TGTGCCAGCTGGGCGGGAGGGCCAATTGAGCAGTTCTTC. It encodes CASWAGGPIEQFF.

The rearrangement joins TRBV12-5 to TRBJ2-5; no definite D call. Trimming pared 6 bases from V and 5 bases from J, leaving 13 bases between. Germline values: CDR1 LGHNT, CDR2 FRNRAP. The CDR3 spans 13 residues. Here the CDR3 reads CASGPRARETQYF. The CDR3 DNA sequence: TGTGCTAGTGGCCCCCGGGCCCGGGAGACCCAGTACTTC.

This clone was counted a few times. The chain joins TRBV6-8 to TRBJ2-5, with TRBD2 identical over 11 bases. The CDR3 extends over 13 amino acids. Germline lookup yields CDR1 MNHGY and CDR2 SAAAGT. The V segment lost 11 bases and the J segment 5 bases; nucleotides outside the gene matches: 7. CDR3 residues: CAVGLAEGETQYF. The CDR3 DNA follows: TGTGCCGTGGGACTAGCGGAGGGGGAGACCCAGTACTTC.

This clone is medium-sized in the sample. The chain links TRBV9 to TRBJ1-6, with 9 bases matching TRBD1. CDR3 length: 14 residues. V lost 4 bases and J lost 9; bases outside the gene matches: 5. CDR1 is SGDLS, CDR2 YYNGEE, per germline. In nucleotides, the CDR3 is TGTGCCAGCAGCATGACAGGGGGGGGTTCACCCCTCCACTTT. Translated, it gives CASSMTGGGSPLHF.

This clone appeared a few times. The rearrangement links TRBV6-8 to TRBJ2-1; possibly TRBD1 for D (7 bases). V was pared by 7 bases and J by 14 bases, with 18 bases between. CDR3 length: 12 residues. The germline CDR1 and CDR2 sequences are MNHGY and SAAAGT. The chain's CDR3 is CASKGARRGEFF. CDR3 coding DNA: TGTGCCAGCAAGGGGGCAAGGAGGGGAGAGTTCTTC.

CDR3 protein: CASSLPGTTTGTQYF. In DNA form, the CDR3 reads TGTGCCAGCAGTTTGCCCGGGACCACCACGGGTACGCAGTATTTT. The chain employs TRBV28 and TRBJ2-3, with D perhaps TRBD1 or TRBD2 (5 bases each). The V end was cut by 3 bases, the J end by 8 bases, with 18 bases between. CDR3 length: 15 residues. From germline, CDR1 is MDHEN and CDR2 SYDVKM.

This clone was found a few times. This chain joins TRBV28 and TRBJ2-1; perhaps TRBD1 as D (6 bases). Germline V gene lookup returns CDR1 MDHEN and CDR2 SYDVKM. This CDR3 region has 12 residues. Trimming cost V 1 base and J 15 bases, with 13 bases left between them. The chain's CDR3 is CASSLFTGSTFF. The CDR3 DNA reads TGTGCCAGCAGTTTATTCACAGGGTCGACGTTCTTC.

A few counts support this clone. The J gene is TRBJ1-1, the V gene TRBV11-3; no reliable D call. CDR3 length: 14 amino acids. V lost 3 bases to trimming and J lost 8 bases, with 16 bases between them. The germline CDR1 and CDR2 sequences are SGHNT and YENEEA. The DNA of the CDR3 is TGTGCCAGCAGCTTGACCCCTTCCGGGCCAGAAGCTTTCTTT. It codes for CASSLTPSGPEAFF.

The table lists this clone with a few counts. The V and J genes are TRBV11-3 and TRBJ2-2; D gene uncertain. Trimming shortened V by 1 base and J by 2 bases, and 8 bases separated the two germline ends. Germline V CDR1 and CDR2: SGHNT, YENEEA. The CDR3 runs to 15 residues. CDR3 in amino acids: CASSLGPQNTGELFF. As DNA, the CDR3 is TGTGCCAGCAGCTTAGGCCCCCAAAACACCGGGGAGCTGTTTTTT.

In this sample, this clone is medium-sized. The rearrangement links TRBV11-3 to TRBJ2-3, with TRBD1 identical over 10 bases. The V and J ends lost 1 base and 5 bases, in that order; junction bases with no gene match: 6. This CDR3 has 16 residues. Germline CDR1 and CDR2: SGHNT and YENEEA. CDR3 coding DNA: TGTGCCAGCAGCTTAGGGCCCGGGACAGGGGTAGATACGCAGTATTTT. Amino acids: CASSLGPGTGVDTQYF. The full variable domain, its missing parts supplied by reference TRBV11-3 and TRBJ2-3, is EAGVVQSPRYKIIEKKQPVAFWCNPISGHNTLYWYLQNLGQGPELLIRYENEEAVDDSQLPKDRFSAERLKGVDSTLKIQPAELGDSAVYLCASSLGPGTGVDTQYFGPGTRLTVL.

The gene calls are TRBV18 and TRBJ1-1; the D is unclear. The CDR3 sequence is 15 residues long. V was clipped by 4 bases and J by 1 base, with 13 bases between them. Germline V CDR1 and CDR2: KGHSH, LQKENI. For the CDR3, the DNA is TGTGCCAGCTCACGGCTGGGAGGGCGGAACACTGAAGCTTTCTTT. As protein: CASSRLGGRNTEAFF.

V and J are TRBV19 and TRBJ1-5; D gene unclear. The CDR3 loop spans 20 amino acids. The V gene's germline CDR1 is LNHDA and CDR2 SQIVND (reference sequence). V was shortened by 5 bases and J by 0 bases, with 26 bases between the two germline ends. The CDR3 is CASSVFRGAENFYSNQPQHF. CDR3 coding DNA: TGTGCCAGTAGTGTCTTCCGGGGAGCAGAAAACTTTTATAGCAATCAGCCCCAGCATTTT.

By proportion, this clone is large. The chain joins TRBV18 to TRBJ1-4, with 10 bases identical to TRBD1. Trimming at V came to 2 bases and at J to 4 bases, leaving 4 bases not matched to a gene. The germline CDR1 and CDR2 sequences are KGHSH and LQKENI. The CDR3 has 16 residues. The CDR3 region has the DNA TGTGCCAGCTCACCAGGGACAGGGGTACTTAATGAAAAACTGTTTTTT. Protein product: CASSPGTGVLNEKLFF.

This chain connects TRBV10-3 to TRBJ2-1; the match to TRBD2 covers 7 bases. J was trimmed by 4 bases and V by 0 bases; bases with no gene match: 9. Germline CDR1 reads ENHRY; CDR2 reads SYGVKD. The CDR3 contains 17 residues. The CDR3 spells CAISESGTGGQYNEQFF. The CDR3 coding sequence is TGTGCCATCAGTGAGTCGGGGACGGGAGGCCAATACAATGAGCAGTTCTTC.

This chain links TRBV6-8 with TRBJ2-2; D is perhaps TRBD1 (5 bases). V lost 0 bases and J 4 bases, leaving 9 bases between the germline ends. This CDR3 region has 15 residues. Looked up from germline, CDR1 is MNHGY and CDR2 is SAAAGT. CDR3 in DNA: TGTGCCAGCAGTTACTCGGACATATCCACCGGGGAGCTGTTTTTT. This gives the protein CASSYSDISTGELFF.

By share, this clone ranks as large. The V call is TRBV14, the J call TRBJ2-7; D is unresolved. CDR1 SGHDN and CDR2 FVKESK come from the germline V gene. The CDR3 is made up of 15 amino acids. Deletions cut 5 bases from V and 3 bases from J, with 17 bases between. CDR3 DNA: TGTGCCAGCAGCGGCTCGCAGCTTTCCCTCTACGAGCAGTACTTC. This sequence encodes CASSGSQLSLYEQYF.